This T cell receptor (beta chain) was sequenced for a study of shared clonotypes between healthy human individuals. TCRdb's table, derived via immunoSEQ multiplex PCR, lists solely in-frame clones and lacks some. The data show about a million clones, approximately 80% seen once. V shed 6 bases and J shed 6 bases, with 14 bases lying between them. Germline loops: CDR1 KGHSH, CDR2 LQKENI. This CDR3 region has 14 residues. The chain employs TRBV18 and TRBJ2-2, with D tentatively TRBD1 or TRBD2 (5 bases each). The sequencing sample was made of memory CD4+ T cells sorted from blood. Subset of the sample: CD45RA-negative fraction. The receptor was isolated from a man between 18 and 35 years old in good health. The CDR3 bases are TGTGCCAGCTCGTGGGACCTAAAACCCGGGGAGCTGTTTTTT. This sequence encodes CASSWDLKPGELFF.